Shown below are 5 T cell receptor beta chains from a single sample sequenced in a study of blood T cells in healthy people across ages. Sample-barcoded 5' priming and a J-beta primer mix drove a second PCR of roughly 7 to 11 cycles. TCRdb reprocessed the 5' RACE reads via MiXCR and lists one record per CDR3 protein. Of some 1,500,000 distinct CDR3 sequences listed, under 55% were seen once; the top ten hold around 4%. The sequenced sample was blood. Every receptor here comes from a woman aged 18-35 years in good health.

The gene calls are TRBV29-1 and TRBJ2-1, with a weak D call TRBD1 (7 bases). Trimming cost V 0 bases and J 3 bases, with 9 bases left between them. Germline values: CDR1 SQVTM, CDR2 ANQGSEA. The CDR3 sequence is 14 residues long. CDR3: CSVEERDSYNEQFF. In DNA, the CDR3 is TGCAGCGTTGAAGAGCGGGACAGCTACAATGAGCAGTTCTTC.

This clonotype was observed a handful of times. This chain uses TRBV5-1 with TRBJ2-5; 15 nucleotides match TRBD2. Germline trimming cut 4 bases from V and 2 bases from J; bases unmatched to any gene: 9. Germline lookup yields CDR1 SGHRS and CDR2 YFSETQ. The CDR3 runs 18 residues. The CDR3 region has the DNA TGCGCCAGCAGCCCCGGACTAGCGGGGGGGCCAGCTCAAGAGACCCAGTACTTC. Its protein product is CASSPGLAGGPAQETQYF.

The sample holds a few counts of this clonotype. The genes are TRBV27 and TRBJ1-2; 9 bases align to TRBD1. The CDR3 consists of 15 residues. The trim removed 3 bases at V and 7 bases at J, leaving 9 bases unmatched. Germline lookup yields CDR1 MNHEY and CDR2 SMNVEV (reference sequence). The CDR3: CASSFLGDRAGGYTF. CDR3 sequence (DNA): TGTGCCAGCAGTTTTTTAGGGGACAGGGCTGGTGGCTACACCTTC.

To note about this clonotype: Since a much larger clone is just one base distant, this may be a read error. This chain uses TRBV7-9 with TRBJ2-1; no clear D. The CDR3 spans 15 residues. CDR1 and CDR2 (germline): SEHNR, FQNEAQ (reference sequence). CDR3 DNA sequence: TGTGCCAGCAGCATAGCTGGCAGCTCCTACAATGAGCAGTTCTTC. It is translated as CASSIAGSSYNEQFF.

The sample holds a few counts of this clonotype. This chain links TRBV29-1 with TRBJ2-1; 10 nucleotides line up with TRBD1. This CDR3 comprises 13 residues. CDR1 and CDR2 from the germline V gene are SQVTM and ANQGSEA. The J segment lost 6 bases and the V segment lost 4 bases, leaving 3 bases of the junction unmatched. CDR3 coding DNA: TGCAGCGTTGGACAGGGGGCAGGCAATGAGCAGTTCTTC. Protein: CSVGQGAGNEQFF.